The entry below describes one T cell receptor (beta chain). The data belong to a study of control samples from healthy donors and cancer patients. The CDR3 extends over 13 amino acids. Deletions cut 1 base from V and 1 base from J, with 4 bases between. Germline-derived CDR1 and CDR2 are SGHTA and FQGNSA. Some clones are missing from TCRdb's copy, which holds only in-frame ones; the method was immunoSEQ multiplex PCR. This table has approximately 180,000 clones, 80% to 95% appearing once. The V gene is TRBV7-2, the J gene TRBJ1-2, with D uncertain. The source material was blood. This TCR derives from a woman in her thirties or forties in good health. CDR3 sequence: CASSLEYNYGYTF. CDR3 nucleotide sequence: TGTGCCAGCAGCTTAGAGTATAACTATGGCTACACCTTC. The full variable domain, rest sourced from reference TRBV7-2 and TRBJ1-2, is GAGVSQSPSNKVTEKGKDVELRCDPISGHTALYWYRQSLGQGLEFLIYFQGNSAPDKSGLPSDRFSAERTGGSVSTLTIQRTQQEDSAVYLCASSLEYNYGYTFGSGTRLTVV.